Reported below is one T cell receptor beta chain. Some clones are missing from TCRdb's copy, which holds only in-frame ones; the method was immunoSEQ multiplex PCR. The data hold about 60,000 clones, with approximately 82% observed a single time. The sample belongs to a study of blood T cell repertoires in COVID-19. This CDR3 has 16 amino acids. The V gene's germline CDR1 is MNHNS and CDR2 SASEGT. The V gene end was trimmed by 0 bases and the J gene end by 1 base; junction bases not matched to a gene: 2. Sequencing input: peripheral blood. This TCR came from a human donor in a cohort sampled during active COVID-19. The chain couples TRBV6-1 to TRBJ2-4; 8 nucleotides agree with TRBD2. The CDR3 region is CASSEAGGGAKNIQYF. The CDR3 nucleotides read TGTGCCAGCAGTGAAGCGGGCGGGGGGGCCAAAAACATTCAGTACTTC.